The subject of this entry is one TCR beta chain. The germline CDR1 and CDR2 sequences are SGHNT and YYREEE (reference sequence). The CDR3 covers 15 residues. V shed 4 bases, J shed 5 bases, and the junction held 6 bases outside the gene matches. The sample originates from a study of blood T cell repertoires in COVID-19. Generated by immunoSEQ multiplex PCR, the TCRdb table keeps only in-frame clones and is missing some. The top ten clones hold roughly 3.1% of a sample with 60,000 to 85,000 clones, nearly 90% of them seen once. The specimen was peripheral blood. The origin of this receptor is a woman in her 50s with COVID-19, enrolled during active disease. The chain combines TRBV5-4 with TRBJ2-1; TRBD2 matches at 10 bases. CDR3 loop: CASSPRTSGNNEQFF. The CDR3 bases are TGTGCCAGCAGCCCAAGGACTAGCGGAAACAATGAGCAGTTCTTC.